This TCR beta chain was profiled in a study of cytomegalovirus exposure and HLA in healthy donors. Study overall: Earlier work reported approximately 110 million unique TCR beta sequences from about 190 million T cells. Study results and caveats: The number of N-insertions in an Asian-associated ancestry cluster was reportedly below the roughly 620-donor mean in a later analysis. In a later analysis, at a false discovery rate of 0.05, under 20,000 TCR beta sequences were associated with HLA alleles.

On this clone itself: Its antigen is undetermined.

CDR3 length equals 15 residues. From germline, CDR1 is MDHEN and CDR2 SYDVKM. V was trimmed by 7 bases and J by 1 base, leaving 16 bases between them. The PCR contained 60 Vbeta and 13 Jbeta primers. Sequencing was performed with immunoSEQ multiplex PCR; in TCRdb, only in-frame clones are kept and a portion is missing. The table includes approximately 190,000 clones, about 80% detected once. The sequenced material came from PBMCs. The V and J genes are TRBV28 and TRBJ1-2; maybe TRBD1 (5 bases). The sequence came from a woman between 50 and 59 years old in good health and CMV-seropositive. CDR3 in amino acids: CASTTSPTVNYGYTF. The CDR3 region has the DNA TGTGCCAGCACCACCTCCCCGACAGTTAACTATGGCTACACCTTC.